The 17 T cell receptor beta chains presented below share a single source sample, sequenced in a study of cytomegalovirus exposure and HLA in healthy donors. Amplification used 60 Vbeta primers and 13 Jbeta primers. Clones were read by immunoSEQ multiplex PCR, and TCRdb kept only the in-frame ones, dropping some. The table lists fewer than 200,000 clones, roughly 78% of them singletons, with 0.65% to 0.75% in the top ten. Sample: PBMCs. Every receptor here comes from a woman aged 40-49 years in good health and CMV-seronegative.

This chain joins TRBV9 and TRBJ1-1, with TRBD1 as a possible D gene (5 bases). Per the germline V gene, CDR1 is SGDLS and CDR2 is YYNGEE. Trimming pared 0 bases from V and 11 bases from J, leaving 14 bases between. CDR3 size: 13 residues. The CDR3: CASSVGGGTQAFF. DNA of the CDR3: TGTGCCAGCAGCGTAGGGGGGGGGACCCAGGCTTTCTTT.

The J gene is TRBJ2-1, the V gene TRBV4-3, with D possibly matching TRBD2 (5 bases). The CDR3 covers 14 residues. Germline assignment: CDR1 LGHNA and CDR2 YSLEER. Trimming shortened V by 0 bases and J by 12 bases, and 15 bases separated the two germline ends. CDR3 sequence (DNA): TGCGCCAGCAGCCAAGAGCAGAGGCAGACTACGCAGTTCTTC. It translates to CASSQEQRQTTQFF.

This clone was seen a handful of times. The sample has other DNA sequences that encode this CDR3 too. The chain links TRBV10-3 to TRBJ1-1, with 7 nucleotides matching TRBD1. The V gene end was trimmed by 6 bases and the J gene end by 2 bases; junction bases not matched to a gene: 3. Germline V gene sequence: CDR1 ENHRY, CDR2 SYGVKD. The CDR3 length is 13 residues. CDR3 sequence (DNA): TGTGCCATCAGGCAGGGGGGAAACACTGAAGCTTTCTTT. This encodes CAIRQGGNTEAFF.

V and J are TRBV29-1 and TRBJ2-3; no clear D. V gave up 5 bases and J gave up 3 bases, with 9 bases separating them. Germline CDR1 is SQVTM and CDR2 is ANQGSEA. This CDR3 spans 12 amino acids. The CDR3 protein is CSVPVETDTQYF. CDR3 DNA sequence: TGCAGCGTTCCAGTGGAGACAGATACGCAGTATTTT.

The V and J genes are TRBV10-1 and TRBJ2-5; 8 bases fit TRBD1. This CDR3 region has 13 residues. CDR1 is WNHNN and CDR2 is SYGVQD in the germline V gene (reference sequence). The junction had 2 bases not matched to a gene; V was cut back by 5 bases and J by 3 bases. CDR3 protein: CASSRQGKETQYF. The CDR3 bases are TGCGCCAGCAGTAGACAGGGGAAAGAGACCCAGTACTTC.

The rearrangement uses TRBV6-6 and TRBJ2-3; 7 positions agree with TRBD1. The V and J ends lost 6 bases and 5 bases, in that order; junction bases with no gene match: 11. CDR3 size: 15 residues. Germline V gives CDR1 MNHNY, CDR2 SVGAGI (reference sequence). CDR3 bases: TGTGCCAGCAGCTATACAGGGGCGGTAGGAGATACGCAGTATTTT. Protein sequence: CASSYTGAVGDTQYF.

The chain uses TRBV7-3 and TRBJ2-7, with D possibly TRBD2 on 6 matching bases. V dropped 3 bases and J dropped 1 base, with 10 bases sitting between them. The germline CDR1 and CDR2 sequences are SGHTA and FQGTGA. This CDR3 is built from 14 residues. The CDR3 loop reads CASSLSSGSYEQYF. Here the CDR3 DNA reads TGTGCCAGCAGCTTGTCCAGCGGGTCCTACGAGCAGTACTTC. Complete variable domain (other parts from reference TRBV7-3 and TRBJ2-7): GAGVSQTPSNKVTEKGKYVELRCDPISGHTALYWYRQSLGQGPEFLIYFQGTGAADDSGLPNDRFFAVRPEGSVSTLKIQRTERGDSAVYLCASSLSSGSYEQYFGPGTRLTVT.

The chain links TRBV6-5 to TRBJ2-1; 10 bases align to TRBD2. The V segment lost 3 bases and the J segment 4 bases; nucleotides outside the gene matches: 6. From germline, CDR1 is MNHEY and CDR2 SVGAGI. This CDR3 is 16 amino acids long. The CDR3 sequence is CASSYWASGGYNEQFF. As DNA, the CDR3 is TGTGCCAGCAGTTATTGGGCTAGCGGGGGTTACAATGAGCAGTTCTTC.

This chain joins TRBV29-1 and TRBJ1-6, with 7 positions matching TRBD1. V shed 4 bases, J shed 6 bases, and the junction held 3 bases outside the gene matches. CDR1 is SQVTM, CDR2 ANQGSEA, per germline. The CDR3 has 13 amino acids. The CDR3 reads CSVGRDSNSPLHF. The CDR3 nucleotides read TGCAGCGTTGGAAGGGACAGTAATTCACCCCTCCACTTT.

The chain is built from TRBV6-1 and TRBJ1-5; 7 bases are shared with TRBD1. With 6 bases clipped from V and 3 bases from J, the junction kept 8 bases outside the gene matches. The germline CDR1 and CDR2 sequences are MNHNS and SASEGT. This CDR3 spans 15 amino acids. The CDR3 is CASSPVDRDNQPQHF. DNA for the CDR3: TGTGCCAGCAGCCCGGTTGACAGGGACAATCAGCCCCAGCATTTT.

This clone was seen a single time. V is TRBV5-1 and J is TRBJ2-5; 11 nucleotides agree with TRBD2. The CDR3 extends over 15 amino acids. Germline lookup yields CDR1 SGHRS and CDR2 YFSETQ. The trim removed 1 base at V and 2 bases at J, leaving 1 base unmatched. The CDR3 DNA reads TGCGCCAGCAGCTTGTTAGCGGGAGGGCAAGAGACCCAGTACTTC. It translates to CASSLLAGGQETQYF.

The CDR3 nucleotides are TGTGCCAGAGAGGGACTAGCGGGGGCTCCGGGGGAAGAGACCCAGTACTTC. Amino acids: CAREGLAGAPGEETQYF. This chain connects TRBV2 to TRBJ2-5; 14 bases agree with TRBD2. CDR1 and CDR2 from the germline V gene are SNHLY and FYNNEI. The CDR3 has 17 amino acids. V lost 9 bases and J lost 3; bases outside the gene matches: 12. Drawing the rest from reference TRBV2 and TRBJ2-5, the complete variable domain is EPEVTQTPSHQVTQMGQEVILRCVPISNHLYFYWYRQILGQKVEFLVSFYNNEISEKSEIFDDQFSVERPDGSNFTLKIRSTKLEDSAMYFCAREGLAGAPGEETQYFGPGTRLLVL.

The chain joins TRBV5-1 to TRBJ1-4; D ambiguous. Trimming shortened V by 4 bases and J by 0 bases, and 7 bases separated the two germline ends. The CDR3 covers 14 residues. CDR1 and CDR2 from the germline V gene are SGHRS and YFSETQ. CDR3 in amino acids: CASSRSATNEKLFF. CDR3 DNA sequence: TGCGCCAGCAGCCGGTCGGCAACTAATGAAAAACTGTTTTTT.

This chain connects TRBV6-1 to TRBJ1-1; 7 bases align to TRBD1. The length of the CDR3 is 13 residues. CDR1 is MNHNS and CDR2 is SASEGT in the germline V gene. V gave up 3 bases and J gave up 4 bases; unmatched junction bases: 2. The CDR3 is CASSEQGGTEAFF. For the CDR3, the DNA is TGTGCCAGCAGTGAGCAGGGGGGCACTGAAGCTTTCTTT.

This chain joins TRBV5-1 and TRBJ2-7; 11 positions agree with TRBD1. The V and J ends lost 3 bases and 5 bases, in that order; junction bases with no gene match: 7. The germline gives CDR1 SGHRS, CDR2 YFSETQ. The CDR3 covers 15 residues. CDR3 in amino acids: CASSSAGTGGDEQYF. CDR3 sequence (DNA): TGCGCCAGCAGCTCCGCCGGGACAGGGGGTGACGAGCAGTACTTC.

CDR3 sequence: CATSRGNRGEQFF. For the CDR3, the DNA is TGTGCCACCAGCAGGGGCAACAGGGGCGAGCAGTTCTTC. V gene TRBV15 combines with J gene TRBJ2-1; TRBD1 matches 7 bases. Germline V gene sequence: CDR1 LNHNV, CDR2 YYDKDF (reference sequence). Trimming took 3 bases from V and 10 from J; bases not matched to a gene: 6. The CDR3 covers 13 residues.

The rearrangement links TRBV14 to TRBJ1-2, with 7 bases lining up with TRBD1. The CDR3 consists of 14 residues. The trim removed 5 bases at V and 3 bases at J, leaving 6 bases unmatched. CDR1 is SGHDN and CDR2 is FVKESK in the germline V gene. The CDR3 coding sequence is TGTGCCAGCAGCGAAAAGGGGGCGGACTATGGCTACACCTTC. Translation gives CASSEKGADYGYTF.